A single sample is the source of the 6 T cell receptor beta chains below, sequenced in a study of control samples from healthy donors and cancer patients. Some clones are missing from TCRdb's copy, which holds only in-frame ones; the method was immunoSEQ multiplex PCR. The sample consists of about 86,000 clones, more than 85% of them appearing once. Material: blood. The origin of the receptors is a woman aged 25 to 45 in good health.

The chain has TRBV6-6 and TRBJ1-1; weak D call: TRBD1 (6 bases). The CDR3 length is 16 residues. Germline V gene data show CDR1 as MNHNY and CDR2 as SVGAGI (reference sequence). Trimming pared 4 bases from V and 3 bases from J, leaving 18 bases between. CDR3 bases: TGTGCCAGCAGTTCCCCACAGGGTCGTCAGGACACTGAAGCTTTCTTT. Its protein product is CASSSPQGRQDTEAFF.

The chain uses TRBV28 and TRBJ1-4; D is perhaps TRBD1 (5 bases). CDR3 length: 14 amino acids. V dropped 7 bases and J dropped 3 bases, with 12 bases sitting between them. CDR1 is MDHEN and CDR2 is SYDVKM in the germline V gene. DNA for the CDR3: TGTGCCAGCACCGTCGACAGATCTAATGAAAAACTGTTTTTT. Its translation: CASTVDRSNEKLFF.

A few counts support this clone. This chain links TRBV29-1 with TRBJ1-2; possibly TRBD1 for D (6 bases). CDR1 and CDR2 from the germline V gene are SQVTM and ANQGSEA. Trimming took 3 bases from V and 7 from J, leaving 21 bases between them. The CDR3 has 15 residues. CDR3 loop: CSVEGGDIFNGGYTF. The CDR3 DNA reads TGCAGCGTTGAGGGGGGGGACATCTTTAACGGTGGCTACACCTTC.

The gene calls are TRBV4-2 and TRBJ2-3; possibly TRBD1 for D (5 bases). The V end was cut by 1 base, the J end by 0 bases, with 11 bases between. CDR1 is LGHNA, CDR2 YNFKEQ, per germline. The CDR3 loop spans 16 amino acids. CDR3 sequence: CASSQARGTSTDTQYF. As DNA, the CDR3 is TGTGCCAGCAGCCAAGCTAGGGGAACTAGCACAGATACGCAGTATTTT.

The chain has TRBV5-1 and TRBJ1-4, with D perhaps matching TRBD1 (6 bases). CDR1 SGHRS and CDR2 YFSETQ come from the germline V gene. The germline V and J ends were trimmed by 4 bases and 3 bases, with 19 bases remaining between them. The CDR3 has 17 amino acids. CDR3 sequence reads: CASSPHTGFDANEKLFF. The CDR3 nucleotides read TGCGCCAGCAGCCCCCACACAGGGTTCGACGCTAATGAAAAACTGTTTTTT.

This chain joins TRBV6-1 and TRBJ1-2, with 10 bases lining up with TRBD1. Germline loops: CDR1 MNHNS, CDR2 SASEGT. The CDR3 extends over 15 amino acids. J lost 4 bases, V lost 2 bases, and 4 bases had no gene match. Written as DNA, the CDR3 is TGTGCCAGCAGTGAAAGGACAGGGGGAACCTATGGCTACACCTTC. Its protein product is CASSERTGGTYGYTF.